The sequence of this TCR beta chain was determined in a study of OX40 agonist ivuxolimab in advanced cancers. Overall study findings and caveats: CD4+ and CD8+ blood T cells expanded clonally by week 6 at 0.1 to 3.0 mg/kg.

Turning to this clone: The antigen is undetermined.

Germline lookup yields CDR1 MGHRA and CDR2 YSYEKL. The CDR3 runs to 16 residues. Trimming removed 0 bases from V and 3 bases from J; junction bases left unmatched: 8. Profiling relied on immunoSEQ multiplex PCR, and the TCRdb table lists in-frame clones only, not all of them. The data show some 33,000 clones, with about nine tenths seen just once and 35% to 45% held by the top ten. This clonotype was obtained from an adult with an advanced solid tumor such as melanoma, head and neck, liver or kidney cancer. J is TRBJ2-7 and V is TRBV4-1; 7 bases line up with TRBD1. The sequences come from CD4+ or CD8+ T cells sorted from blood, collected in a trial of the OX40 agonist ivuxolimab. The CDR3 protein is CASSQDPGGPYYEQYF. DNA for the CDR3: TGCGCCAGCAGCCAAGACCCAGGGGGTCCTTACTACGAGCAGTACTTC.